This passage covers 3 T cell receptor beta chains from one sample sequenced in a study of cytomegalovirus exposure and HLA in healthy donors. Use of 60 Vbeta and 13 Jbeta primers characterized the PCR. Sequencing was performed with immunoSEQ multiplex PCR; in TCRdb, only in-frame clones are kept and a portion is missing. The sample gives some 130,000 clones, 80% of which show up once; 1% is in the top ten. The sample was PBMCs. Every receptor here comes from a man between 35 and 55 years old in good health and CMV-seronegative.

The table lists this clone with a few counts. The CDR3 DNA reads TGCGCCAGCAGCTTGGGACAGCTCTACAATGAGCAGTTCTTC. Protein sequence: CASSLGQLYNEQFF. The genes are TRBV5-1 and TRBJ2-1; perhaps TRBD1 as D (5 bases). CDR1 is SGHRS and CDR2 is YFSETQ in the germline V gene. V lost 0 bases to trimming and J lost 3 bases, with 7 bases between them. The CDR3 is 14 amino acids.

The chain recombines TRBV28 with TRBJ1-5, with D possibly TRBD1 on 6 matching bases. Trimming pared 6 bases from V and 0 bases from J, leaving 30 bases between. Germline V gives CDR1 MDHEN, CDR2 SYDVKM. This CDR3 region has 21 residues. CDR3 in amino acids: CASSWAGDPFLGDSSNQPQHF. Here the CDR3 DNA reads TGTGCCAGCAGCTGGGCAGGGGACCCTTTTTTGGGGGATAGTAGCAATCAGCCCCAGCATTTT.

The chain joins TRBV18 to TRBJ1-2; 9 positions match TRBD1. J lost 8 bases, V lost 3 bases, and 1 base had no gene match. The CDR3 has 12 residues. Germline CDR1 is KGHSH and CDR2 is LQKENI. CDR3 in amino acids: CASSPDRGGYTF. The DNA for the CDR3 is TGTGCCAGCTCACCGGACAGGGGAGGCTACACCTTC.